These 30 T cell receptor beta chains were all obtained from the same sample, sequenced in a study of cytomegalovirus exposure and HLA in healthy donors. Clones were read by immunoSEQ multiplex PCR, and TCRdb kept only the in-frame ones, dropping some. Here the sample spans about 74,000 clones, around 94% being singletons. Sequenced sample: PBMCs. Receptor source: a woman under 30 in good health and CMV-seropositive.

This chain connects TRBV6-6 to TRBJ2-7, with unresolved D. Trimming took 6 bases from V and 0 from J, leaving 12 bases between them. There are 14 residues in the CDR3. The V gene's germline CDR1 is MNHNY and CDR2 SVGAGI (reference sequence). The CDR3 here is CASSMTRPSYEQYF. The CDR3 DNA reads TGTGCCAGCAGCATGACACGACCCTCCTACGAGCAGTACTTC.

This clone was observed once. The chain employs TRBV6-6 and TRBJ1-2; D possibly corresponds to TRBD1 (5 bases). This CDR3 region has 11 residues. The germline V and J ends were trimmed by 10 bases and 3 bases, with 9 bases remaining between them. From germline, CDR1 is MNHNY and CDR2 SVGAGI (reference sequence). CDR3 sequence (DNA): TGTGCCACAGGCAGGGACTATGGCTACACCTTC. This translates into CATGRDYGYTF.

This chain connects TRBV7-2 to TRBJ2-1; 9 nucleotides align to TRBD2. Germline CDR1 reads SGHTA; CDR2 reads FQGNSA. The trim removed 5 bases at V and 9 bases at J, leaving 8 bases unmatched. This CDR3 comprises 14 residues. As DNA, the CDR3 is TGTGCCAGCAGCCCGGGACTAGCTGGTTCTGAGCAGTTCTTC. Translating gives CASSPGLAGSEQFF.

This sequence joins TRBV6-5 and TRBJ2-5, with D perhaps TRBD2 (6 bases). The ends were cut back, 0 bases at V and 11 bases at J, with 13 bases in the middle. The CDR3 is 13 residues long. CDR1 and CDR2 (germline): MNHEY, SVGAGI. CDR3 in DNA: TGTGCCAGCAGTTACTCGGTCAGTCGGGAGCAGTACTTC. This gives the protein CASSYSVSREQYF.

The chain recombines TRBV30 with TRBJ1-1, with no clear D. Trimming shortened V by 5 bases and J by 5 bases, and 15 bases separated the two germline ends. CDR1 GTSNPN and CDR2 SVGIG come from the germline V gene (reference sequence). The CDR3 extends over 13 amino acids. In nucleotides, the CDR3 is TGTGCCTGGGTTCTGGGCGGGCGTACTGAAGCTTTCTTT. Translation gives CAWVLGGRTEAFF.

This clone was counted once. The CDR3: CASSEGREQYF. CDR3 bases: TGTGCCAGCAGCGAGGGGAGGGAGCAGTACTTC. This chain uses TRBV9 with TRBJ2-7, with a possible D match to TRBD2 (6 bases). The CDR3 is 11 residues long. V lost 3 bases to trimming and J lost 7 bases, with 8 bases between them. Germline assignment: CDR1 SGDLS and CDR2 YYNGEE.

This chain connects TRBV20-1 to TRBJ2-5; no reliable D call. CDR1 and CDR2 from the germline V gene are DFQATT and SNEGSKA (reference sequence). The CDR3 has 11 residues. The germline V and J ends were trimmed by 1 base and 4 bases, with 4 bases remaining between them. For the CDR3, the DNA is TGCAGTGCTAGAGCTCCAGAGACCCAGTACTTC. This encodes CSARAPETQYF.

The V gene is TRBV6-6, the J gene TRBJ1-5, with D possibly matching TRBD1 (5 bases). CDR3 size: 13 residues. Germline CDR1 and CDR2: MNHNY and SVGAGI (reference sequence). Trimming cost V 7 bases and J 7 bases, with 14 bases left between them. Written as DNA, the CDR3 is TGTGCCAGCACTCACGGGGGAATGCAGCCCCAGCATTTT. It translates to CASTHGGMQPQHF.

The chain joins TRBV29-1 to TRBJ1-1; no definite D call. From germline, CDR1 is SQVTM and CDR2 ANQGSEA. The V end lost 7 bases, the J end lost 0 bases, and 18 bases lay between the germline ends. The CDR3 length is 15 residues. This CDR3 is CSGNPGAGMNTEAFF. CDR3 sequence (DNA): TGCAGCGGCAACCCCGGTGCGGGGATGAACACTGAAGCTTTCTTT.

This clone was seen once. The V and J genes are TRBV19 and TRBJ1-6, with TRBD1 as a possible D gene (5 bases). This CDR3 is 15 amino acids long. Germline CDR1 reads LNHDA; CDR2 reads SQIVND (reference sequence). V gave up 7 bases and J gave up 2 bases, with 12 bases separating them. The CDR3 DNA follows: TGTGCCAGTACCGACCGGGGGACCTATAATTCACCCCTCCACTTT. This gives the protein CASTDRGTYNSPLHF.

V is TRBV7-9 and J is TRBJ2-1, with D tentatively TRBD2 (5 bases). The germline V and J ends were trimmed by 5 bases and 7 bases, with 15 bases remaining between them. This CDR3 spans 14 amino acids. Germline CDR1 and CDR2: SEHNR and FQNEAQ (reference sequence). Here the CDR3 DNA reads TGTGCCAGCAGCAACCGGGATAGCGATAATGAGCAGTTCTTC. This gives the protein CASSNRDSDNEQFF.

Here the CDR3 reads CASSEEGGRAGDTQYF. The CDR3 nucleotides are TGCGCCAGCAGTGAAGAAGGCGGGAGGGCAGGGGATACGCAGTATTTT. The J gene is TRBJ2-3, the V gene TRBV10-2; TRBD2 matches at 9 bases. CDR1 and CDR2 from the germline V gene are WSHSY and SAAADI. The CDR3 runs to 16 residues. V dropped 3 bases and J dropped 6; count of bases not matched to a gene: 10.

The chain links TRBV18 to TRBJ2-1; the D gene is possibly TRBD1 (6 bases). Trimming shortened V by 0 bases and J by 3 bases, and 9 bases separated the two germline ends. Germline CDR1 and CDR2: KGHSH and LQKENI. The CDR3 runs to 15 residues. The chain's CDR3 is CASSPPQGNYNEQFF. In nucleotides, the CDR3 is TGTGCCAGCTCACCACCCCAGGGGAACTACAATGAGCAGTTCTTC.

Only a few counts were recorded for this clone. The chain has TRBV5-1 and TRBJ2-7, with 7 positions matching TRBD1. Germline trimming cut 4 bases from V and 5 bases from J; bases unmatched to any gene: 9. Germline V gene data show CDR1 as SGHRS and CDR2 as YFSETQ. The CDR3 is 14 residues long. The CDR3 nucleotides are TGCGCCAGCAGCCAAACTCGACAGGGAAACGAGCAGTACTTC. Its translation is CASSQTRQGNEQYF.

Comments on this clone: This is likely a read error, given that the CDR3 carries no conserved phenylalanine or tryptophan at its end. The chain employs TRBV5-1 and TRBJ2-7; TRBD2 agrees at 7 bases. Germline V lookup: CDR1 SGHRS, CDR2 YFSETQ. The ends lost 4 bases at V and 0 bases at J; junction bases unmatched: 7. The CDR3 extends over 15 amino acids. CDR3 residues: CASSLGSGFSYEQYL. In nucleotides, the CDR3 is TGCGCCAGCAGCCTTGGTAGCGGGTTCTCCTACGAGCAGTACCTC.

V is TRBV5-3 and J is TRBJ1-1; 9 positions agree with TRBD1. TRBV5-3 is marked as an open reading frame, function uncertain. J lost 0 bases, V lost 5 bases, and 14 bases had no gene match. This CDR3 is built from 18 residues. This CDR3 reads CARRRDDRGETMNTEAFF. CDR3 DNA: TGTGCCAGAAGACGTGACGACAGGGGGGAGACCATGAACACTGAAGCTTTCTTT.

This chain joins TRBV21-1 and TRBJ1-2; TRBD1 is taken as the D call from the table, unchecked against the DNA. TRBV21-1 is an annotated pseudogene. The CDR3 has 15 amino acids. This CDR3 reads CASRVTGVIASGYTF. DNA for the CDR3: TGTGCCAGCAGGGTGACAGGGGTAATCGCTTCTGGCTACACCTTC.

The rearrangement joins TRBV27 to TRBJ1-3; 8 nucleotides line up with TRBD1. The V gene's germline CDR1 is MNHEY and CDR2 SMNVEV (reference sequence). The trim removed 3 bases at V and 2 bases at J, leaving 0 bases unmatched. This CDR3 comprises 14 residues. CDR3 sequence reads: CASSLDRAGNTIYF. As DNA, the CDR3 is TGTGCCAGCAGTTTGGACAGGGCTGGAAACACCATATATTTT.

The J gene is TRBJ1-5, the V gene TRBV18, with unresolved D. Trimming took 1 base from V and 9 from J, leaving 16 bases between them. Germline CDR1 and CDR2: KGHSH and LQKENI. The length of the CDR3 is 15 residues. Here the CDR3 DNA reads TGTGCCAGCTCACCACAAGTGACGGACTCATCGCCCCAGCATTTT. Its protein is CASSPQVTDSSPQHF.

The genes are TRBV7-8 and TRBJ2-7; tentatively, D is TRBD1 (5 bases). The CDR3 is 14 residues long. Germline V CDR1 and CDR2: SGHVS, FQNEAQ. Deletions cut 7 bases from V and 4 bases from J, with 17 bases between. The CDR3 is CASIMERGGYEQYF. The CDR3 bases are TGTGCCAGCATCATGGAAAGGGGCGGATACGAGCAGTACTTC.

The genes are TRBV19 and TRBJ2-7, with 15 bases lining up with TRBD2. The CDR3 totals 17 residues. Germline trimming cut 5 bases from V and 4 bases from J; bases unmatched to any gene: 9. Germline values: CDR1 LNHDA, CDR2 SQIVND (reference sequence). The CDR3 reads CASSLGLAGGGAYEQYF. CDR3 in DNA: TGTGCCAGTAGTTTGGGACTAGCGGGAGGCGGTGCGTACGAGCAGTACTTC.

Written as DNA, the CDR3 is TGTGCCAGCAGCTTAGGAGCGGGGACAGGAGGTGGCTACACCTTC. Translated: CASSLGAGTGGGYTF. This rearrangement joins TRBV7-8 to TRBJ1-2; 8 positions match TRBD1. CDR3 size: 15 residues. Germline CDR1 SGHVS, CDR2 FQNEAQ. J gave up 7 bases and V 1 base, and 8 bases lay outside the gene matches.

The CDR3 DNA follows: TGTGCCACCAGCAGAGATCCCGAGGGTTCCAATGAGCAGTTCTTC. Its translation: CATSRDPEGSNEQFF. This chain links TRBV15 with TRBJ2-1; the D gene is possibly TRBD2 (5 bases). The length of the CDR3 is 15 residues. CDR1 and CDR2 from the germline V gene are LNHNV and YYDKDF (reference sequence). V was pared by 0 bases and J by 6 bases, with 12 bases between.

This clone was picked up one time. The chain employs TRBV18 and TRBJ1-1; D is possibly TRBD1 (6 bases). Trimming cost V 5 bases and J 1 base, with 8 bases left between them. Per germline, CDR1 KGHSH and CDR2 LQKENI. This CDR3 is 13 amino acids long. CDR3 loop: CASSSDRNTEAFF. In DNA, the CDR3 is TGTGCCAGCTCATCGGACAGGAACACTGAAGCTTTCTTT.

This clone has only one observation. V is TRBV19 and J is TRBJ2-7; D gene ambiguous. This CDR3 region has 13 residues. Trimming pared 2 bases from V and 2 bases from J, leaving 7 bases between. The germline V gene has CDR1 LNHDA and CDR2 SQIVND (reference sequence). CDR3 DNA: TGTGCCAGTAGTATAAGTACAGCCTACGAGCAGTACTTC. The encoded protein is CASSISTAYEQYF.

The rearrangement uses TRBV15 and TRBJ2-7, with D uncertain. CDR1 LNHNV and CDR2 YYDKDF come from the germline V gene (reference sequence). CDR3 length: 12 residues. Trimming cost V 5 bases and J 5 bases, with 10 bases left between them. CDR3 in amino acids: CATSYEVNEQYF. The CDR3 nucleotides read TGTGCCACCAGCTACGAGGTAAACGAGCAGTACTTC.

In the case of this clone: Within the sample, other DNA sequences also encode this same CDR3. The chain recombines TRBV5-1 with TRBJ2-7; 8 positions match TRBD2. Germline CDR1 reads SGHRS; CDR2 reads YFSETQ. V shed 0 bases and J 0 bases; nucleotides not matched to a gene: 2. CDR3 size: 15 residues. CDR3 sequence: CASSLASGSSYEQYF. CDR3 nucleotide sequence: TGCGCCAGCAGCTTGGCAAGCGGGAGCTCCTACGAGCAGTACTTC.

The chain employs TRBV12-5 and TRBJ2-5; weak D call: TRBD2 (5 bases). The CDR3 is 13 residues long. Between the trimmed V and J ends, which lost 0 bases and 4 bases, there was a span of 6 bases. Germline CDR1 LGHNT, CDR2 FRNRAP. The chain's CDR3 is CASGLVEGETQYF. The CDR3, as DNA: TGTGCTAGTGGTTTGGTCGAGGGAGAGACCCAGTACTTC.

The V call is TRBV10-3, the J call TRBJ2-7, with 7 bases aligning to TRBD1. This CDR3 is built from 14 residues. Per the germline V gene, CDR1 is ENHRY and CDR2 is SYGVKD. V was clipped by 5 bases and J by 5 bases; unmatched bases: 9. The CDR3 loop is CAISTGEGIHEQYF. As DNA, the CDR3 is TGTGCCATCAGTACAGGGGAAGGAATCCACGAGCAGTACTTC.

The chain has TRBV7-2 and TRBJ2-7, with TRBD2 identical over 10 bases. Germline values: CDR1 SGHTA, CDR2 FQGNSA. Trimming removed 5 bases from V and 0 bases from J; junction bases left unmatched: 7. The CDR3 contains 16 residues. CDR3 sequence: CASSRPGTSDSYEQYF. The CDR3 region has the DNA TGTGCCAGCAGCCGACCCGGGACTAGCGACTCCTACGAGCAGTACTTC.